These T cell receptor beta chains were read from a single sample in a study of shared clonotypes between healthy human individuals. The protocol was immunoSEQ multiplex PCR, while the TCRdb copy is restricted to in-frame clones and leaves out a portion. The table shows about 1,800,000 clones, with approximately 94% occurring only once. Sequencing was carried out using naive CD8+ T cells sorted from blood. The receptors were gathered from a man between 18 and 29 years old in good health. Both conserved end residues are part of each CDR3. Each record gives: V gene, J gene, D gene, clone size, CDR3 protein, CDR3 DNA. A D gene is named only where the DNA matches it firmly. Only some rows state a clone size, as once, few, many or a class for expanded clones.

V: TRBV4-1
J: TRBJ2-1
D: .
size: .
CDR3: CASSQGPGSSYNEQFF
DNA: TGCGCCAGCAGCCAAGGTCCTGGGAGCTCCTACAATGAGCAGTTCTTC

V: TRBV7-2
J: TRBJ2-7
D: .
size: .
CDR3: CASSSTLTYEQYF
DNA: TGTGCCAGCAGCTCCACTCTTACCTACGAGCAGTACTTC

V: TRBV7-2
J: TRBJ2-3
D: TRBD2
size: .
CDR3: CASSPWTSNTQYF
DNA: TGTGCCAGCAGCCCTTGGACTAGCAATACGCAGTATTTT

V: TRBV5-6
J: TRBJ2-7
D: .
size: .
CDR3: CASSLRVYEQYF
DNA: TGTGCCAGCAGCTTGAGGGTATACGAGCAGTACTTC

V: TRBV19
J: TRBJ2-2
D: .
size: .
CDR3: CASSILAANTGELFF
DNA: TGTGCCAGTAGTATTTTAGCGGCTAACACCGGGGAGCTGTTTTTT

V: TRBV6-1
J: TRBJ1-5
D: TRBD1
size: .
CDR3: CASSPGQYSNQPQHF
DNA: TGTGCCAGCAGTCCGGGACAGTATAGCAATCAGCCCCAGCATTTT

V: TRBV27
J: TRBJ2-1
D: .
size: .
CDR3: CASSPQTGAYNEQFF
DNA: TGTGCCAGCAGTCCCCAGACAGGAGCCTACAATGAGCAGTTCTTC

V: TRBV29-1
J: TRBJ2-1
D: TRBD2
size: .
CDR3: CSVEMLGLAGGPGNEQFF
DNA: TGCAGCGTTGAAATGCTGGGACTAGCGGGGGGGCCAGGGAATGAGCAGTTCTTC

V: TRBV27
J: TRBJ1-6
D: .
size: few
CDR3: CAAGRDNNSPLHF
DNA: TGTGCCGCCGGGAGGGACAATAATTCACCCCTCCACTTT

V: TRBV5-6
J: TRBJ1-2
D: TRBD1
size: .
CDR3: CASTTGDGYTF
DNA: TGTGCCAGCACCACAGGGGATGGCTACACCTTC

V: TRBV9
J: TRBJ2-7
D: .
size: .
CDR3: CASSAIPLSEQYF
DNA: TGTGCCAGCAGCGCCATCCCCTTAAGCGAGCAGTACTTC

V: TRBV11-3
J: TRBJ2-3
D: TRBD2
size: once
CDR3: CASSLASGSTDTQYF
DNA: TGTGCCAGCAGCTTAGCTAGCGGAAGCACAGATACGCAGTATTTT

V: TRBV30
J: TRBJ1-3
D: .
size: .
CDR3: CAWSGAGAGNTIYF
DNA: TGTGCCTGGAGTGGGGCAGGGGCTGGAAACACCATATATTTT

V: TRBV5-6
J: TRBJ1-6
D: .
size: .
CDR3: CASSLGGHGYNSPLHF
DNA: TGTGCCAGCAGCTTGGGAGGGCATGGCTATAATTCACCCCTCCACTTT

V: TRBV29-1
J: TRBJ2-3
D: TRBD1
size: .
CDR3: CSVEPPDRVDTQYF
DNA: TGCAGCGTTGAACCCCCAGACAGGGTCGATACGCAGTATTTT

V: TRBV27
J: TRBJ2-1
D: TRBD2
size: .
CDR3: CASTASSGSYNEQFF
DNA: TGTGCCAGCACCGCGTCTAGCGGTTCCTACAATGAGCAGTTCTTC

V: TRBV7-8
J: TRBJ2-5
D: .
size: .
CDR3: CASRHPADDETQYF
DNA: TGTGCCAGCAGACACCCTGCGGACGACGAGACCCAGTACTTC

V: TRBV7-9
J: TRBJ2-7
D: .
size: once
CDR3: CASSSYYEQYF
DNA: TGTGCCAGCAGCTCTTACTACGAGCAGTACTTC

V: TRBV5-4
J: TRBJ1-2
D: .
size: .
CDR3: CASRQNDGYYGYTF
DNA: TGTGCCAGCAGACAGAATGACGGATACTATGGCTACACCTTC

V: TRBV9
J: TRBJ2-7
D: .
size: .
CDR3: CASSVGQGLSYEQYF
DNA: TGTGCCAGCAGCGTAGGTCAGGGATTGTCCTACGAGCAGTACTTC

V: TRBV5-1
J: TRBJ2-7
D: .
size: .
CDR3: CASSFDPEKDKSHEQYF
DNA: TGCGCCAGCAGCTTTGATCCGGAAAAAGACAAATCCCACGAGCAGTACTTC

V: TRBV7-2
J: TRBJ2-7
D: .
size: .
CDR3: CASSPGGGIGYEQYF
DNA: TGTGCCAGCAGCCCGGGTGGCGGGATTGGGTACGAGCAGTACTTC

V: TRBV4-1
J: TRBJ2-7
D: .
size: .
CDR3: CASSRGGGTYEQYF
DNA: TGCGCCAGCAGTCGGGGAGGGGGCACCTACGAGCAGTACTTC

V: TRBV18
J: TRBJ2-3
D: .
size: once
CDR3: CASSPPGSSTDTQYF
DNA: TGTGCCAGCTCACCGCCAGGCTCCAGCACAGATACGCAGTATTTT

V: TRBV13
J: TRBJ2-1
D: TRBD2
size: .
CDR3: CASSLGGSAYNEQFF
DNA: TGTGCCAGCAGCTTGGGCGGGAGCGCCTACAATGAGCAGTTCTTC

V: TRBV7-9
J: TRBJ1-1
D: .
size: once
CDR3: CASSLSGGMNTEAFF
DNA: TGTGCCAGCAGCTTATCGGGAGGGATGAACACTGAAGCTTTCTTT

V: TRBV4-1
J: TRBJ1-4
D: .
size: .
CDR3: CASSFTPSPVGRENEKLFF
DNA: TGCGCCAGCAGCTTTACTCCCAGTCCGGTGGGACGGGAAAATGAAAAACTGTTTTTT

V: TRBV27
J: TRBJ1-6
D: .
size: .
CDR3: CASSLGRYSPLHF
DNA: TGTGCCAGCAGTTTGGGAAGGTACTCACCCCTCCACTTT

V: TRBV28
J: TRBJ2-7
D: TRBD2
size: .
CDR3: CASSLSGGAGFYEQYF
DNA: TGTGCCAGCAGCCTTAGCGGGGGGGCCGGATTCTACGAGCAGTACTTC

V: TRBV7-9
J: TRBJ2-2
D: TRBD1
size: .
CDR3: CASSSPDRWTGELFF
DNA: TGTGCCAGCAGCTCCCCGGACAGGTGGACCGGGGAGCTGTTTTTT

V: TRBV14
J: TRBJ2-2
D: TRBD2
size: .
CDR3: CASSHTGLQNTGELFF
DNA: TGTGCCAGCAGCCATACGGGACTACAGAACACCGGGGAGCTGTTTTTT

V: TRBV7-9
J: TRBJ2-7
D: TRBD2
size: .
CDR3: CASTFSGLAAYEQYF
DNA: TGTGCCAGCACCTTCTCCGGACTAGCGGCTTACGAGCAGTACTTC

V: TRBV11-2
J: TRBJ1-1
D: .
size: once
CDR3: CASTFRGGLGTEAFF
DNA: TGTGCCAGCACCTTTAGAGGGGGACTGGGCACTGAAGCTTTCTTT

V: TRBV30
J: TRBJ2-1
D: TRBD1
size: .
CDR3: CAWRTGTGQFF
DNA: TGTGCCTGGAGAACCGGGACAGGGCAGTTCTTC

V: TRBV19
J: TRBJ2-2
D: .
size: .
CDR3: CASRPRNTGELFF
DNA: TGTGCCAGTAGGCCCAGAAACACCGGGGAGCTGTTTTTT

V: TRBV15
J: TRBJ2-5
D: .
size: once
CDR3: CATSRDRGGETQYF
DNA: TGTGCCACCAGCAGAGATCGAGGTGGGGAGACCCAGTACTTC

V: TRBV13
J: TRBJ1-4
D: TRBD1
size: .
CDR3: CASSSGQAAMGEKLFF
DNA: TGTGCCAGCAGCTCGGGACAGGCGGCGATGGGTGAAAAACTGTTTTTT

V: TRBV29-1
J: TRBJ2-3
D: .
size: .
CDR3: CSVERGTDTQYF
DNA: TGCAGCGTTGAACGGGGCACAGATACGCAGTATTTT

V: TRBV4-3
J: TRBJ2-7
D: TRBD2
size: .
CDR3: CASSQDVLAGGSYEQYF
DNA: TGCGCCAGCAGCCAAGATGTACTAGCGGGAGGGTCTTACGAGCAGTACTTC

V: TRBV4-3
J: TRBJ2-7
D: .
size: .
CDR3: CASSQERAFSSYEQYF
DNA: TGCGCCAGCAGCCAAGAACGAGCGTTCAGCTCCTACGAGCAGTACTTC

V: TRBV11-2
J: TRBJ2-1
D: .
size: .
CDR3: CASTLTLIAFNEQFF
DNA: TGTGCCAGCACCCTTACCCTCATAGCGTTCAATGAGCAGTTCTTC

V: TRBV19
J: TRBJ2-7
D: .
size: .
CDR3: CASSMDGYEQYF
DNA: TGTGCCAGTAGTATGGACGGATACGAGCAGTACTTC

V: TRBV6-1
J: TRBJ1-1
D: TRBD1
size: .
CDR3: CASSDGQGRTEAFF
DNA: TGTGCCAGCAGTGACGGACAGGGGCGCACTGAAGCTTTCTTT

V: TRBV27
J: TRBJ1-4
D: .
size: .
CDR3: CASSWGRVEKLFF
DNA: TGTGCCAGCAGTTGGGGGCGCGTTGAAAAACTGTTTTTT

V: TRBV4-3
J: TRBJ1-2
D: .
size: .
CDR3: CASSQGPALYGYTF
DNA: TGCGCCAGCAGCCAAGGTCCAGCTCTCTATGGCTACACCTTC

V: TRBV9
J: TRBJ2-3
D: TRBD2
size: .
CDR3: CASSVEVGTSSTDTQYF
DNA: TGTGCCAGCAGCGTAGAAGTGGGGACTAGCTCCACAGATACGCAGTATTTT

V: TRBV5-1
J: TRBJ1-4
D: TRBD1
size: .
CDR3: CASSSGTAHNEKLFF
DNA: TGCGCCAGCAGCTCTGGGACAGCCCATAATGAAAAACTGTTTTTT

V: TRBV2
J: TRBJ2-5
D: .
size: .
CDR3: CASSRPTGKTQYF
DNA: TGTGCCAGCAGTCGACCTACCGGCAAGACCCAGTACTTC

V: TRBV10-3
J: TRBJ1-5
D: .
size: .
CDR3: CAISETGGSNQPQHF
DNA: TGTGCCATCAGTGAGACGGGGGGTAGCAATCAGCCCCAGCATTTT

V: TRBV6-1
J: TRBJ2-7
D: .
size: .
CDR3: CASSDEPSYEQYF
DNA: TGTGCCAGCAGTGATGAACCCTCCTACGAGCAGTACTTC

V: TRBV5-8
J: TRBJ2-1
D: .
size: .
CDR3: CASSLAPGPYNEQFF
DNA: TGTGCCAGCAGCTTGGCTCCTGGGCCCTACAATGAGCAGTTCTTC

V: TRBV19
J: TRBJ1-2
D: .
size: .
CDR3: CASNKPGVYGYTF
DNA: TGTGCCAGTAATAAGCCCGGGGTCTATGGCTACACCTTC

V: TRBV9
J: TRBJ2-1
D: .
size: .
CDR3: CASSAAKQGDEQFF
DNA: TGTGCCAGCAGCGCCGCCAAACAGGGCGATGAGCAGTTCTTC

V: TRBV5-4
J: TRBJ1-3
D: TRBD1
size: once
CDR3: CASSFRGGFGNTIYF
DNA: TGTGCCAGCAGCTTCCGAGGGGGCTTCGGAAACACCATATATTTT

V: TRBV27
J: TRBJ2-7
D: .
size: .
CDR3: CASSLKGVRSGPYEQYF
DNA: TGTGCCAGCAGTTTAAAGGGGGTTCGGAGCGGCCCCTACGAGCAGTACTTC

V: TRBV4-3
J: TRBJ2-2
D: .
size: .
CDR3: CASSQDGPGGENTGELFF
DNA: TGCGCCAGCAGCCAAGATGGCCCGGGGGGCGAGAACACCGGGGAGCTGTTTTTT